The clone carrying this TCR beta chain was detected only a few times. MiXCR, run by TCRdb on the 5' RACE reads, gives a single entry per CDR3 protein. Here the sample spans tens of thousands of distinct CDR3 sequences, 9.5% to 15% being singletons. These data come from a study of early T cells in non-severe SARS-CoV-2 infection. Study-wide background: Bulk RNA from unsorted whole blood was sequenced; chains were unpaired.

The sequence derives from an adult who was a healthcare worker with PCR-confirmed SARS-CoV-2 infection or an uninfected control (not recorded which). The sequenced material came from whole blood.

CDR3: CASSHNKGYSDTQYF. The CDR3 DNA follows: TGCGCCAGCAGTCATAACAAGGGATATTCAGATACGCAGTATTTT. The chain couples TRBV23-1 to TRBJ2-3; D unclear. Being an ORF, TRBV23-1 has a function that is uncertain. Deletions cut 3 bases from V and 4 bases from J, with 14 bases between. The CDR3 has 15 amino acids.